Presented here are 31 T cell receptor beta chains from one specimen sequenced in a study of blood T cell repertoires in COVID-19. Clones were read by immunoSEQ multiplex PCR, and TCRdb kept only the in-frame ones, dropping some. In the table there are approximately 120,000 clones, about 79% of which are singletons. Sample: peripheral blood. The receptors come from a woman over 75 with active or convalescent COVID-19.

The V gene is TRBV7-2, the J gene TRBJ1-3, with TRBD1 matching 11 bases. Germline V CDR1 and CDR2: SGHTA, FQGNSA. The J segment lost 4 bases and the V segment lost 1 base, leaving 3 bases of the junction unmatched. The CDR3 covers 16 residues. The chain's CDR3 is CASSLGTGGYGNTIYF. CDR3 sequence (DNA): TGTGCCAGCAGCTTAGGGACAGGGGGCTACGGAAACACCATATATTTT.

J is TRBJ2-6 and V is TRBV21-1; the table gives TRBD2 as D, unverified against the DNA. TRBV21-1 is a pseudogene. This CDR3 spans 21 amino acids. The CDR3 region has the DNA TGTGCCAGCAGCAAACTTCGGATGGGGAGGGGACCTCTTCACTGGGCCAACGTCCTGACTTTC. This codes for CASSKLRMGRGPLHWANVLTF.

The rearrangement links TRBV7-9 to TRBJ2-7; the D gene is possibly TRBD2 (6 bases). Trimming left V 2 bases short and J 4 bases short, with 12 bases between. Germline V gives CDR1 SEHNR, CDR2 FQNEAQ (reference sequence). The CDR3 has 14 amino acids. CDR3 nucleotides: TGTGCCAGCAGCTTAACGGAGGGGAGGTACGAGCAGTACTTC. Its translation: CASSLTEGRYEQYF.

This clone appeared a single time. This chain uses TRBV6-5 with TRBJ1-2, with 11 bases aligning to TRBD1. Germline V gene data show CDR1 as MNHEY and CDR2 as SVGAGI. The CDR3 has 15 residues. After removal of 0 bases from V and 8 bases from J, the junction contained 5 bases not matched to a gene. The CDR3 DNA sequence: TGTGCCAGCAGTTACTCAGGACAGGGGGCGAGGGGCTACACCTTC. It encodes CASSYSGQGARGYTF.

The chain joins TRBV5-6 to TRBJ1-5, with TRBD1 identical over 8 bases. The CDR3 is made up of 14 amino acids. With 1 base clipped from V and 4 bases from J, the junction kept 1 base outside the gene matches. The germline gives CDR1 SGHDT, CDR2 YYEEEE. The CDR3 nucleotides read TGTGCCAGCAGCTTGACAGGGGGAAATCAGCCCCAGCATTTT. Translated: CASSLTGGNQPQHF.

V usage is TRBV5-1 and J usage is TRBJ1-1; possibly TRBD1 for D (5 bases). The CDR3 extends over 14 amino acids. V lost 4 bases to trimming and J lost 2 bases, with 12 bases between them. Germline V gives CDR1 SGHRS, CDR2 YFSETQ. For the CDR3, the DNA is TGCGCCAGCAGCCCAAGACAGCGTAACACTGAAGCTTTCTTT. It is translated as CASSPRQRNTEAFF.

V gene TRBV19 combines with J gene TRBJ1-5, with 8 positions matching TRBD1. The CDR3 runs 17 residues. Looked up from germline, CDR1 is LNHDA and CDR2 is SQIVND (reference sequence). The V gene end was trimmed by 5 bases and the J gene end by 4 bases; junction bases not matched to a gene: 13. The CDR3 DNA is TGTGCCAGTAGTCCTGCCGGACAGGGCAATTCTAATCAGCCCCAGCATTTT. Amino acid sequence: CASSPAGQGNSNQPQHF.

J is TRBJ1-1 and V is TRBV12-3 or TRBV12-4, with D uncertain. The V end was cut by 1 base, the J end by 11 bases, with 11 bases between. CDR3 length equals 12 residues. CDR3 sequence (DNA): TGTGCCAGCAGTTTAGAGCGGGCCAAGGCTTTCTTT. This sequence encodes CASSLERAKAFF.

The chain uses TRBV2 and TRBJ2-3; 9 nucleotides align to TRBD1. The CDR3 runs 17 residues. Unmatched junction bases numbered 16, after V lost 7 bases and J lost 5 bases. The germline gives CDR1 SNHLY, CDR2 FYNNEI. This CDR3 is CASTPAGSGQGLDTQYF. The CDR3, as DNA: TGTGCCAGCACACCCGCCGGATCAGGACAGGGGTTAGATACGCAGTATTTT.

This chain links TRBV5-1 with TRBJ2-5; TRBD2 matches at 8 bases. Germline V gene sequence: CDR1 SGHRS, CDR2 YFSETQ. The CDR3 contains 14 residues. Losses at the gene ends were 6 bases for V and 2 bases for J; bases not matched to a gene: 6. The CDR3 DNA reads as TGCGCCAGCAAAAAATTAGCGGGGCAAGAGACCCAGTACTTC. As protein: CASKKLAGQETQYF.

This sequence joins TRBV9 and TRBJ2-1, with D tentatively TRBD2 (5 bases). The V end lost 0 bases, the J end lost 0 bases, and 7 bases lay between the germline ends. The length of the CDR3 is 15 residues. CDR1 and CDR2 (germline): SGDLS, YYNGEE. The CDR3 sequence: CASSVGTSSYNEQFF. The CDR3 coding sequence is TGTGCCAGCAGCGTAGGAACTAGCTCCTACAATGAGCAGTTCTTC.

The chain uses TRBV28 and TRBJ2-3; TRBD2 agrees at 7 bases. The CDR3 is 18 amino acids. V lost 1 base, J lost 1 base, and 11 bases stayed unmatched. CDR1 and CDR2 from the germline V gene are MDHEN and SYDVKM. The CDR3 here is CASSLSRGRARRTDTQYF. Written as DNA, the CDR3 is TGTGCCAGCAGTTTATCTCGGGGGAGGGCCAGGCGCACAGATACGCAGTATTTT.

The chain joins TRBV10-1 to TRBJ2-5; TRBD2 agrees at 15 bases. The CDR3 sequence is 16 residues long. Trimming cost V 3 bases and J 4 bases; bases outside gene matches: 3. Germline values: CDR1 WNHNN, CDR2 SYGVQD (reference sequence). For the CDR3, the DNA is TGCGCCAGCAGTGAACCGGGACTAGCGGGAGGAGAGACCCAGTACTTC. It specifies CASSEPGLAGGETQYF.

V and J are TRBV27 and TRBJ1-2; D is uncertain. The CDR3 consists of 14 residues. Trimming pared 3 bases from V and 4 bases from J, leaving 12 bases between. Germline loops: CDR1 MNHEY, CDR2 SMNVEV (reference sequence). CDR3 sequence: CASSFRQAGYGYTF. For the CDR3, the DNA is TGTGCCAGCAGTTTTAGGCAGGCGGGCTATGGCTACACCTTC.

The J gene is TRBJ2-7, the V gene TRBV2; 7 bases map to TRBD1. The CDR3 has 13 residues. Per germline, CDR1 SNHLY and CDR2 FYNNEI. Germline trimming cut 5 bases from V and 1 base from J; bases unmatched to any gene: 2. CDR3 sequence reads: CASSRDRSYEQYF. The CDR3 DNA follows: TGTGCCAGCAGTAGGGACAGATCCTACGAGCAGTACTTC.

J is TRBJ2-7 and V is TRBV20-1; 7 bases agree with TRBD1. Trimming at V came to 3 bases and at J to 4 bases, leaving 9 bases not matched to a gene. The CDR3 extends over 14 amino acids. Germline CDR1 and CDR2: DFQATT and SNEGSKA (reference sequence). CDR3 sequence reads: CSASSNRGQYEQYF. CDR3 nucleotide sequence: TGCAGTGCTAGTAGCAACAGGGGTCAGTACGAGCAGTACTTC.

This CDR3 is CASSFVGGGLTEAFF. The CDR3 DNA follows: TGTGCCAGCAGCTTCGTGGGAGGTGGGCTTACTGAAGCTTTCTTT. This sequence joins TRBV7-9 and TRBJ1-1; D gene ambiguous. This CDR3 comprises 15 residues. V gave up 3 bases and J gave up 5 bases, with 16 bases separating them. The V gene's germline CDR1 is SEHNR and CDR2 FQNEAQ (reference sequence).

The V and J genes are TRBV10-2 and TRBJ1-1; TRBD1 matches at 9 bases. CDR3 length equals 15 residues. Germline V gene lookup returns CDR1 WSHSY and CDR2 SAAADI. J was trimmed by 1 base and V by 8 bases; bases with no gene match: 8. The CDR3 coding sequence is TGCGCCAGCCTCGCATTGGACAGGGGGAACACTGAAGCTTTCTTT. As protein: CASLALDRGNTEAFF.

This sequence joins TRBV7-9 and TRBJ2-7; D is perhaps TRBD2 (5 bases). Trimming cost V 0 bases and J 0 bases, with 9 bases left between them. The CDR3 consists of 15 residues. Germline CDR1 reads SEHNR; CDR2 reads FQNEAQ (reference sequence). The CDR3 region has the DNA TGTGCCAGCAGCTTAGCAGCGGTAACCTCCTACGAGCAGTACTTC. Translated: CASSLAAVTSYEQYF.

Here the CDR3 reads CASSLAGGSYEQYF. DNA of the CDR3: TGTGCCAGTAGTCTTGCGGGAGGCTCCTACGAGCAGTACTTC. The V gene is TRBV19, the J gene TRBJ2-7, with 8 positions matching TRBD2. The CDR3 has 14 amino acids. V shed 5 bases and J 0 bases; nucleotides not matched to a gene: 3. Germline CDR1 reads LNHDA; CDR2 reads SQIVND (reference sequence). Complete variable domain (other parts from reference TRBV19 and TRBJ2-7): DGGITQSPKYLFRKEGQNVTLSCEQNLNHDAMYWYRQDPGQGLRLIYYSQIVNDFQKGDIAEGYSVSREKKESFPLTVTSAQKNPTAFYLCASSLAGGSYEQYFGPGTRLTVT.

This clone was counted once. This chain joins TRBV27 and TRBJ1-6; 9 positions match TRBD1. Germline V gene lookup returns CDR1 MNHEY and CDR2 SMNVEV (reference sequence). The CDR3 totals 17 residues. V trimming: 6 bases; J trimming: 0 bases; junction bases outside the gene matches: 6. The CDR3 bases are TGTGCCAGCAGCCCCGACAGGGGGAGCTCCTATAATTCACCCCTCCACTTT. Translating gives CASSPDRGSSYNSPLHF.

The chain is built from TRBV5-1 and TRBJ2-3; D not resolved. CDR1 SGHRS and CDR2 YFSETQ come from the germline V gene. Trimming took 5 bases from V and 3 from J, leaving 7 bases between them. This CDR3 is built from 12 residues. As DNA, the CDR3 is TGCGCCAGCAGTCACGGGACAGATACGCAGTATTTT. It encodes CASSHGTDTQYF.

The V and J genes are TRBV2 and TRBJ1-2; 9 bases are a match to TRBD1. The CDR3 is made up of 15 amino acids. Germline trimming cut 5 bases from V and 4 bases from J; bases unmatched to any gene: 8. Germline V gives CDR1 SNHLY, CDR2 FYNNEI. The CDR3 bases are TGTGCCAGCAGTCCCGACAGGGGGGCCTCCTATGGCTACACCTTC. This codes for CASSPDRGASYGYTF. Together with reference TRBV2 and TRBJ1-2, the CDR3 gives the full variable domain: EPEVTQTPSHQVTQMGQEVILRCVPISNHLYFYWYRQILGQKVEFLVSFYNNEISEKSEIFDDQFSVERPDGSNFTLKIRSTKLEDSAMYFCASSPDRGASYGYTFGSGTRLTVV.

The chain recombines TRBV5-5 with TRBJ1-1; D remains ambiguous. This CDR3 contains 14 residues. The germline CDR1 and CDR2 sequences are SGHKS and YYEKEE (reference sequence). The germline V and J ends were trimmed by 0 bases and 5 bases, with 11 bases remaining between them. CDR3 amino acids: CASSLETGWTEAFF. CDR3 in DNA: TGTGCCAGCAGCTTGGAAACCGGGTGGACTGAAGCTTTCTTT.

This rearrangement joins TRBV7-3 to TRBJ2-1; 9 nucleotides match TRBD2. This CDR3 spans 15 amino acids. The germline V gene encodes CDR1 SGHTA and CDR2 FQGTGA. V was clipped by 5 bases and J by 5 bases; unmatched bases: 7. CDR3 in amino acids: CASSLSGRTNNEQFF. The CDR3 bases are TGTGCCAGCAGCCTTAGCGGGAGAACAAACAATGAGCAGTTCTTC.

V and J are TRBV4-1 and TRBJ1-5, with D hard to call. The germline V gene encodes CDR1 MGHRA and CDR2 YSYEKL. V shed 0 bases and J shed 9 bases, with 9 bases lying between them. CDR3 size: 13 residues. The CDR3 nucleotides read TGCGCCAGCAGCCAAGATCCCTGGCTGCCCCAGCATTTT. Amino acids: CASSQDPWLPQHF.

The V call is TRBV11-2, the J call TRBJ1-2, with 7 bases that match TRBD1. The germline V gene encodes CDR1 SGHAT and CDR2 FQNNGV. This CDR3 comprises 15 residues. V was pared by 6 bases and J by 6 bases, with 13 bases of the junction left unmatched. For the CDR3, the DNA is TGTGCCAGCAGGTTCCAGCCGACAGGGACGGATGGCTACACCTTC. Encoded protein: CASRFQPTGTDGYTF. Full variable domain (outside the CDR3, taken from reference TRBV11-2 and TRBJ1-2): EAGVAQSPRYKIIEKRQSVAFWCNPISGHATLYWYQQILGQGPKLLIQFQNNGVVDDSQLPKDRFSAERLKGVDSTLKIQPAKLEDSAVYLCASRFQPTGTDGYTFGSGTRLTVV.

The V and J genes are TRBV7-8 and TRBJ2-2; TRBD2 matches at 13 bases. J gave up 16 bases and V 5 bases, and 7 bases lay outside the gene matches. The CDR3 loop spans 13 amino acids. CDR1 is SGHVS, CDR2 FQNEAQ, per germline. The CDR3 protein is CASSRGTSGIWFF. The CDR3 DNA follows: TGTGCCAGCAGCCGAGGGACTAGCGGGATATGGTTTTTT.

The V gene is TRBV6-5, the J gene TRBJ2-2, with 9 bases identical to TRBD1. This CDR3 is built from 15 residues. The germline gives CDR1 MNHEY, CDR2 SVGAGI. Trimming removed 8 bases from V and 5 bases from J; junction bases left unmatched: 9. CDR3 region: CASCRDRVKTGELFF. CDR3 in DNA: TGTGCCAGCTGCCGGGACAGGGTAAAAACCGGGGAGCTGTTTTTT.

This rearrangement joins TRBV3-1 (or the pseudogene TRBV3-2) to TRBJ1-6; possibly TRBD1 for D (5 bases). Germline assignment: CDR1 LGHDT and CDR2 YNNKEL (reference sequence). This CDR3 has 14 residues. Trimming shortened V by 7 bases and J by 6 bases, and 13 bases separated the two germline ends. The CDR3 here is CASTVTGVNSPLHF. The CDR3, as DNA: TGTGCCAGCACCGTTACAGGAGTTAATTCACCCCTCCACTTT.

The chain combines TRBV5-1 with TRBJ1-2, with 7 bases that match TRBD1. The CDR3 length is 15 residues. V dropped 0 bases and J dropped 0; count of bases not matched to a gene: 2. Germline values: CDR1 SGHRS, CDR2 YFSETQ. Written as DNA, the CDR3 is TGCGCCAGCAGCTTGGGGGACAGTGCTAACTATGGCTACACCTTC. Amino acids: CASSLGDSANYGYTF.